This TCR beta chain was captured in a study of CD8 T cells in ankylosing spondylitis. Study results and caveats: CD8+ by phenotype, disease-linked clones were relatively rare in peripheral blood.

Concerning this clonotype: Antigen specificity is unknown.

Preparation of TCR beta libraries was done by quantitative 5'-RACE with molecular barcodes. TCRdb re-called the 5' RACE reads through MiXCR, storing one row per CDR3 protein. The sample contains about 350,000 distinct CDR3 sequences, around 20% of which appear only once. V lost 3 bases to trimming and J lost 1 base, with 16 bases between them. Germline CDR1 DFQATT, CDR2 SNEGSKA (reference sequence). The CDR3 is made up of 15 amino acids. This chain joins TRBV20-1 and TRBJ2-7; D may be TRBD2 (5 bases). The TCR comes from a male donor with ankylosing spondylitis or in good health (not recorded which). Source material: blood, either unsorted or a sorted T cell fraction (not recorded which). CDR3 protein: CSARAVEDGSYEQYF. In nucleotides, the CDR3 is TGCAGTGCTAGGGCGGTGGAGGACGGTTCCTACGAGCAGTACTTC.